This TCR beta chain stems from a study of technical replicates of blood from several donors. The V gene end was trimmed by 5 bases and the J gene end by 9 bases; junction bases not matched to a gene: 6. Germline assignment: CDR1 MNHEY and CDR2 SVGAGI. The CDR3 totals 13 residues. Produced via immunoSEQ multiplex PCR; TCRdb's table is partial and in-frame only. The top ten hold 0.35% to 0.45% of the sample, which has about 78,000 clones, more than 85% seen once. This chain joins TRBV6-5 and TRBJ2-7; 11 positions match TRBD2. The sequenced sample consisted of T cells isolated from PBMCs. This receptor was identified in a human donor in good health. CDR3 nucleotide sequence: TGTGCCAGCAGTCGTAGCGGGAGGGAGGGGCAGTACTTC. Translating it yields CASSRSGREGQYF.